What follows is one T cell receptor (beta chain) and its context. Antigen specificity is unknown. There are 17 residues in the CDR3. Unmatched junction bases numbered 13, after V lost 5 bases and J lost 5 bases. CDR1 is SGHTA, CDR2 FQGNSA, per germline. The assay, immunoSEQ v3.0, was run at survey level. Target depth was roughly 40,000-50,000 T-cell genomes per sample. This table comes from immunoSEQ multiplex PCR, and its TCRdb copy is limited to in-frame clones, with some not included. The sample includes about 25,000 clones, around 86% seen only once; the top ten take approximately 16%. The data derive from a study of long-term antiretroviral therapy in people with HIV. Study details: Earliest sampling preceded the 2015 immediate-ART recommendation by about a decade.

Study findings and constraints: Pre-ART expanded clones dominated the repertoire at every time point.

The chain employs TRBV7-2 and TRBJ2-5; 11 nucleotides align to TRBD2. Sequenced here: unsorted PBMCs, sampled 1.2 years after starting antiretroviral therapy. The sequence was collected from a man aged 50 or older with HIV. CDR3 residues: CASSIGGSGGASETQYF. Here the CDR3 DNA reads TGTGCCAGCAGCATAGGAGGTAGCGGGGGGGCCTCGGAGACCCAGTACTTC.